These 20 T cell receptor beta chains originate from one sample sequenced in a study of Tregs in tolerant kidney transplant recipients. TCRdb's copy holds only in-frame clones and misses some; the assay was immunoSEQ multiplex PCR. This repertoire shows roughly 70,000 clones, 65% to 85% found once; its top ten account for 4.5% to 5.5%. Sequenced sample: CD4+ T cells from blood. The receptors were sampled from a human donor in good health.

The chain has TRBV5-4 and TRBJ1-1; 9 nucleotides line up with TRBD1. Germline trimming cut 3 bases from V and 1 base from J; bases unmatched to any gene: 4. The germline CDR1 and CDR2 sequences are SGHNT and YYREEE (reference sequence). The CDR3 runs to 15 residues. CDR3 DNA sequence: TGTGCCAGCAGCTCTCCGGGACAGGGGAACACTGAAGCTTTCTTT. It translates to CASSSPGQGNTEAFF. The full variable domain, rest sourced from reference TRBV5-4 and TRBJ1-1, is ETGVTQSPTHLIKTRGQQVTLRCSSQSGHNTVSWYQQALGQGPQFIFQYYREEENGRGNFPPRFSGLQFPNYSSELNVNALELDDSALYLCASSSPGQGNTEAFFGQGTRLTVV.

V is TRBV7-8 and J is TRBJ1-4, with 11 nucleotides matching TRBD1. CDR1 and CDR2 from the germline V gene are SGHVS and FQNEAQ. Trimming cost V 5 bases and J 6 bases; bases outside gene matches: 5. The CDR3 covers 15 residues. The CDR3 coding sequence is TGTGCCAGCAGCCCCGGGACAGGGGGGGATGAAAAACTGTTTTTT. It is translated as CASSPGTGGDEKLFF.

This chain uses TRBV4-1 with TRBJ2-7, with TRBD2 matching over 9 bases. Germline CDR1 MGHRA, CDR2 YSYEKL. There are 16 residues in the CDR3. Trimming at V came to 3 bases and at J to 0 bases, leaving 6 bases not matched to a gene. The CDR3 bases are TGCGCCAGCAGCCAGCCTACTAGCGGGCGCTCCTACGAGCAGTACTTC. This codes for CASSQPTSGRSYEQYF.

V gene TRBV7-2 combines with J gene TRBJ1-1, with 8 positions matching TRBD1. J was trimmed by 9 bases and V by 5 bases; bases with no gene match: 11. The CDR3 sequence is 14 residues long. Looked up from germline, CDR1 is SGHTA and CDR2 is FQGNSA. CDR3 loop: CASSNRSNRGKAFF. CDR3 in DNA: TGTGCCAGCAGCAATAGATCGAACAGGGGGAAAGCTTTCTTT.

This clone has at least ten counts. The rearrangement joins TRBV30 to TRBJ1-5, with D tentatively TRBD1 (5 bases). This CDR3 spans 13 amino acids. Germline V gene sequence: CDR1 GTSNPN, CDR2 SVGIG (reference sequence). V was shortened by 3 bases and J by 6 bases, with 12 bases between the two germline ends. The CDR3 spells CAWSGGGSQPQHF. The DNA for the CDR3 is TGTGCCTGGAGCGGGGGGGGGAGTCAGCCCCAGCATTTT.

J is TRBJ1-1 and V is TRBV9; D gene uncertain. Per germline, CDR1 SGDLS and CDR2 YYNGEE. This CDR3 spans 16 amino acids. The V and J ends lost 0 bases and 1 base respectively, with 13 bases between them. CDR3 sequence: CASSVDKGSGNTEAFF. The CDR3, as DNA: TGTGCCAGCAGCGTAGACAAGGGAAGTGGGAACACTGAAGCTTTCTTT.

DNA for the CDR3: TGTGCCAGTAGTATCACCTCGGACTACGAGCAGTACTTC. Its protein product is CASSITSDYEQYF. The chain couples TRBV19 to TRBJ2-7; D is undetermined. CDR3 size: 13 residues. CDR1 LNHDA and CDR2 SQIVND come from the germline V gene (reference sequence). The V gene lost 3 bases and the J gene lost 3 bases, with 9 bases spanning the gap.

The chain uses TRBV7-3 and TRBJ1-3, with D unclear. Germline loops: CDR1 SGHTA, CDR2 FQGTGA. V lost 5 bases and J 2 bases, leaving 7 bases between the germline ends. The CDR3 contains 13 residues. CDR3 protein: CASSPSPGNTIYF. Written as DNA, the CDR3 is TGTGCCAGCAGCCCCTCCCCTGGAAACACCATATATTTT.

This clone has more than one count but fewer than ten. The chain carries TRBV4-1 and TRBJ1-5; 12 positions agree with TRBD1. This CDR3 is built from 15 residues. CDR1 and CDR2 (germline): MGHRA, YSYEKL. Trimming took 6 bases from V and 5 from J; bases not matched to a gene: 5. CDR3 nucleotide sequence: TGCGCCAGCAGTCGGGACAGGGGGCAGGATCAGCCCCAGCATTTT. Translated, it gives CASSRDRGQDQPQHF.

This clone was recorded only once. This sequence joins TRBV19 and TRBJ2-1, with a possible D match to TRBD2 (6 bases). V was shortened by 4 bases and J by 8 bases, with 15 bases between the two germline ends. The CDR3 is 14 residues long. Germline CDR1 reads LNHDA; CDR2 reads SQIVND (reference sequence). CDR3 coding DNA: TGTGCCAGTAGTAGGACTATTAATCGGGATGAGCAGTTCTTC. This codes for CASSRTINRDEQFF.

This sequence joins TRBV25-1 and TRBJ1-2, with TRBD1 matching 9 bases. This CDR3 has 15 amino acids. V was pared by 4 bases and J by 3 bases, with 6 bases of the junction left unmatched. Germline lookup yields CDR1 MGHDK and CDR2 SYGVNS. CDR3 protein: CASSGSGTGYYGYTF. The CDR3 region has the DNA TGTGCCAGCAGTGGATCCGGGACAGGGTACTATGGCTACACCTTC.

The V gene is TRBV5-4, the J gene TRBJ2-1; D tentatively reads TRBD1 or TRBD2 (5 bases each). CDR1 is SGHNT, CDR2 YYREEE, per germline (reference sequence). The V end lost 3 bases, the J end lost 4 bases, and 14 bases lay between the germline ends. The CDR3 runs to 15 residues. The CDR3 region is CASSSPGPAYNEQFF. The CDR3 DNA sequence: TGTGCCAGCAGCTCGCCGGGACCAGCATACAATGAGCAGTTCTTC. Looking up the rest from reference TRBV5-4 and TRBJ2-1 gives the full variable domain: ETGVTQSPTHLIKTRGQQVTLRCSSQSGHNTVSWYQQALGQGPQFIFQYYREEENGRGNFPPRFSGLQFPNYSSELNVNALELDDSALYLCASSSPGPAYNEQFFGPGTRLTVL.

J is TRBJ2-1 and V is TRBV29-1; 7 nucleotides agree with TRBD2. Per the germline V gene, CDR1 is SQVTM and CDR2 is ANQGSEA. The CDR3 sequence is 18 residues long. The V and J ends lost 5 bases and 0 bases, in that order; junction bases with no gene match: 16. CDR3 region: CSVFREAFRGISYNEQFF. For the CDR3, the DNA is TGCAGCGTTTTCCGGGAGGCCTTCCGTGGGATCTCCTACAATGAGCAGTTCTTC.

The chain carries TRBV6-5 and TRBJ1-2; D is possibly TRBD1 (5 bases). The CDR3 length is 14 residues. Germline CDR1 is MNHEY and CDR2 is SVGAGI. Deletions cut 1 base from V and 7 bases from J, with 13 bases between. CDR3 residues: CASSYLGREGGYTF. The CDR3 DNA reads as TGTGCCAGCAGTTACTTGGGCAGGGAGGGTGGCTACACCTTC.

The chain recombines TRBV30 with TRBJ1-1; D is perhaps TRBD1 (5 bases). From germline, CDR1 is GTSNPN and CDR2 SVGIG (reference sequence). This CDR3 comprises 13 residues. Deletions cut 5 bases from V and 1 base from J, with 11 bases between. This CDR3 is CAWSTDRNTEAFF. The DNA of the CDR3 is TGTGCCTGGTCTACTGACAGGAACACTGAAGCTTTCTTT.

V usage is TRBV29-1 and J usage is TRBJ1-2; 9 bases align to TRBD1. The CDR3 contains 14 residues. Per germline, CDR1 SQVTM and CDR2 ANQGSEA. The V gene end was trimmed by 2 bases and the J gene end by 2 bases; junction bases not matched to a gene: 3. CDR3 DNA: TGCAGCGTTGAACCGACAGGGGGAAACTATGGCTACACCTTC. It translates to CSVEPTGGNYGYTF. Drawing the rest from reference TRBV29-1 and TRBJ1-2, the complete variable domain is SAVISQKPSRDICQRGTSLTIQCQVDSQVTMMFWYRQQPGQSLTLIATANQGSEATYESGFVIDKFPISRPNLTFSTLTVSNMSPEDSSIYLCSVEPTGGNYGYTFGSGTRLTVV.

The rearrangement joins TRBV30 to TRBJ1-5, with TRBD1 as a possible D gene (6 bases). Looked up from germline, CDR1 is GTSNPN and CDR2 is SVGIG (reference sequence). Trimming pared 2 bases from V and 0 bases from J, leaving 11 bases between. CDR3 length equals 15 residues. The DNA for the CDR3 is TGTGCCTGGAGTCTCCCCAGGGGTAGCAATCAGCCCCAGCATTTT. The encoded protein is CAWSLPRGSNQPQHF.

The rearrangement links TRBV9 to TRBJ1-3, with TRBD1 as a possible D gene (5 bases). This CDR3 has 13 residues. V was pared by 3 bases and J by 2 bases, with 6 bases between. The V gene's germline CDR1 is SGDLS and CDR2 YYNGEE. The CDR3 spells CASSETAGNTIYF. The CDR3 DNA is TGTGCCAGCAGCGAGACAGCTGGAAACACCATATATTTT.

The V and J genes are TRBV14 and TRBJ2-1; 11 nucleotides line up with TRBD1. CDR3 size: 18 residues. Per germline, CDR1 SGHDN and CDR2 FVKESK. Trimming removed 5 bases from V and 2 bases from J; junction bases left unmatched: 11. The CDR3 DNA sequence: TGTGCCAGCAGCTCCGGGACAGGGGGGCTCTTCACCTACAATGAGCAGTTCTTC. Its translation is CASSSGTGGLFTYNEQFF.

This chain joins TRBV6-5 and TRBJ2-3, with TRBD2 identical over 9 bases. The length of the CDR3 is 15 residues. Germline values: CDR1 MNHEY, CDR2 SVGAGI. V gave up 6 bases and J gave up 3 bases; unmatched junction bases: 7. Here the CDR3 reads CASSRGLAETDTQYF. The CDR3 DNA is TGTGCCAGCAGCAGGGGACTAGCAGAAACAGATACGCAGTATTTT.